This T cell receptor beta chain was profiled in a study of blood T cell repertoires in COVID-19. CDR1 is MGHRA, CDR2 YSYEKL, per germline. The ends lost 3 bases at V and 0 bases at J; junction bases unmatched: 5. The CDR3 totals 16 residues. Everyone who took part was 18 to 89 years old, and they came from 24 US areas. Donors were grouped by their self-reported clinical history. Here immunoSEQ multiplex PCR was the method, and the copy in TCRdb shows in-frame clones only, minus some. The table records roughly 190,000 clones, about 90% of them present only once. The rearrangement links TRBV4-1 to TRBJ2-1; 7 nucleotides agree with TRBD2. The source is a woman aged 30 to 39 who had recovered from COVID-19. Material for sequencing was PBMCs or T cells enriched from blood (not recorded which). In DNA form, the CDR3 reads TGCGCCAGCAGCCATGGGGGGGTTCTCTCCTACAATGAGCAGTTCTTC. It translates to CASSHGGVLSYNEQFF.